This T cell receptor beta chain comes out of a study of T cell responses to AZD1222 COVID-19 vaccine. This clone was recorded only once. Here immunoSEQ multiplex PCR was the method, and the copy in TCRdb shows in-frame clones only, minus some. The table has 150,000 to 200,000 clones, about 90% seen once. Sequencing used peripheral blood, obtained 28 days after the second AZD1222 dose. The receptor comes from an adult who received the AZD1222 COVID-19 vaccine.

CDR3 residues: CASSYREEQPQHF. CDR3 nucleotide sequence: TGTGCCAGCAGTTACAGGGAAGAGCAGCCCCAGCATTTT. The gene calls are TRBV12-3 or TRBV12-4 and TRBJ1-5, with a weak D call TRBD1 (6 bases). Trimming took 4 bases from V and 7 from J, leaving 11 bases between them. The CDR3 loop spans 13 amino acids.